These 18 T cell receptor beta chains share one sample of origin, sequenced in a study of blood T cells in healthy people across ages. A sample-barcoded 5' primer and a J-beta primer mix were used in a second PCR of about 7 to 11 cycles. TCRdb called the 5' RACE reads again in MiXCR, with one record for every CDR3 protein. The data contain approximately 1,000,000 distinct CDR3 sequences, more than 30% of them singletons. Input material: blood. Receptors were obtained from a man between 18 and 29 years old in good health.

In this sample, this clonotype turned up once. This chain uses TRBV11-1 with TRBJ2-3, with no clear D. The J call is in doubt because the DNA end fits TRBJ1-5 better. The germline CDR1 and CDR2 sequences are SGHAT and FQDESV (reference sequence). The CDR3 consists of 15 residues. The CDR3 spells CASSYLGDGADTQHF. The CDR3 DNA reads as TGTGCCAGCAGTTATCTTGGGGATGGCGCAGATACGCAGCATTTT.

In its sample, this clonotype was seen a few times. This chain joins TRBV14 and TRBJ2-3; D possibly corresponds to TRBD1 (6 bases). V dropped 3 bases and J dropped 6 bases, with 13 bases sitting between them. This CDR3 spans 14 amino acids. Germline values: CDR1 SGHDN, CDR2 FVKESK. CDR3 sequence reads: CASSHGITGDTQYF. CDR3 DNA sequence: TGTGCCAGCAGCCATGGGATTACAGGGGATACGCAGTATTTT.

V and J are TRBV6-5 and TRBJ2-1; D uncertain. Trimming took 5 bases from V and 2 from J, leaving 13 bases between them. CDR1 is MNHEY, CDR2 SVGAGI, per germline. CDR3 length: 15 amino acids. Here the CDR3 reads CASSPKGFAYNEQFF. CDR3 in DNA: TGTGCCAGCAGTCCCAAGGGCTTTGCCTACAATGAGCAGTTCTTC.

The genes are TRBV15 and TRBJ1-3, with TRBD1 identical over 10 bases. CDR1 and CDR2 from the germline V gene are LNHNV and YYDKDF (reference sequence). The CDR3 loop spans 15 amino acids. Losses at the gene ends were 5 bases for V and 2 bases for J; bases not matched to a gene: 3. CDR3: CATSGDRGPGNTIYF. The CDR3 bases are TGTGCCACCAGCGGTGACAGGGGGCCTGGAAACACCATATATTTT. Looking up the rest from reference TRBV15 and TRBJ1-3 gives the full variable domain: DAMVIQNPRYQVTQFGKPVTLSCSQTLNHNVMYWYQQKSSQAPKLLFHYYDKDFNNEADTPDNFQSRRPNTSFCFLDIRSPGLGDTAMYLCATSGDRGPGNTIYFGEGSWLTVV.

In its sample, this clonotype was seen a few times. This sequence joins TRBV20-1 and TRBJ2-1; possibly TRBD1 for D (6 bases). Germline V gene lookup returns CDR1 DFQATT and CDR2 SNEGSKA (reference sequence). The CDR3 is 13 residues long. V was pared by 7 bases and J by 0 bases, with 10 bases between. Here the CDR3 reads CSVTTGSYNEQFF. DNA for the CDR3: TGCAGTGTAACGACAGGCTCCTACAATGAGCAGTTCTTC.

The CDR3 region is CASSPGGREKRNNYEQFF. The CDR3 coding sequence is TGCGCCAGCAGCCCTGGGGGCCGCGAAAAACGAAATAACTACGAGCAGTTCTTC. The rearrangement links TRBV4-1 to TRBJ2-1; a possible D gene is TRBD1 (6 bases). Germline lookup yields CDR1 MGHRA and CDR2 YSYEKL. The CDR3 sequence is 18 residues long. V was clipped by 4 bases and J by 10 bases, with 29 bases between them.

The genes are TRBV7-2 and TRBJ1-4; D uncertain. The CDR3 is made up of 15 amino acids. Trimming left V 5 bases short and J 0 bases short, with 10 bases between. Germline V gene lookup returns CDR1 SGHTA and CDR2 FQGNSA. The CDR3, as DNA: TGTGCCAGCAGCCTCCGGGCCACAACTAATGAAAAACTGTTTTTT. Translating gives CASSLRATTNEKLFF.

On this clonotype: One base away lies a much larger clone, so this may be a sequencing read error. The DNA for the CDR3 is TGTGCCAGCAGCACCGGACAGGATGGCTACACCTTC. It codes for CASSTGQDGYTF. The chain uses TRBV11-2 and TRBJ1-2, with 7 bases aligning to TRBD1. CDR3 length: 12 amino acids. V dropped 5 bases and J dropped 6; count of bases not matched to a gene: 3. Germline values: CDR1 SGHAT, CDR2 FQNNGV.

The chain uses TRBV12-3 or TRBV12-4 and TRBJ2-2; D call uncertain. V shed 3 bases and J shed 1 base, with 9 bases lying between them. The CDR3 spans 15 residues. The CDR3 reads CASSFGQENTGELFF. CDR3 in DNA: TGTGCCAGCAGTTTTGGCCAGGAGAACACCGGGGAGCTGTTTTTT.

This clonotype was picked up a small number of times. The V call is TRBV6-1, the J call TRBJ1-2; 7 positions agree with TRBD1. In germline, CDR1 is MNHNS, CDR2 SASEGT. Trimming at V came to 2 bases and at J to 2 bases, leaving 8 bases not matched to a gene. CDR3 length: 16 amino acids. DNA of the CDR3: TGTGCCAGCAGTGAATATATGGCAGGGGGAAACTATGGCTACACCTTC. Translated: CASSEYMAGGNYGYTF.

The chain carries TRBV5-6 and TRBJ2-5; D is perhaps TRBD1 or TRBD2 (5 bases each). Trimming stripped 0 bases from V and 5 bases from J, with 14 bases between. The CDR3 length is 15 residues. CDR1 is SGHDT and CDR2 is YYEEEE in the germline V gene. Here the CDR3 reads CASSLVVQGAETQYF. CDR3 sequence (DNA): TGTGCCAGCAGCTTGGTTGTTCAGGGAGCGGAGACCCAGTACTTC.

Turning to this clonotype: This clone may be a read error of a much larger clone one base away. This chain joins TRBV20-1 and TRBJ2-1, with D unclear. The CDR3 is made up of 11 amino acids. Germline V gene sequence: CDR1 DFQATT, CDR2 SNEGSKA (reference sequence). Between the trimmed V and J ends, which lost 3 bases and 5 bases, there was a span of 5 bases. This chain's CDR3 is CSARENNEQFF. CDR3 coding DNA: TGCAGTGCTAGGGAAAACAATGAGCAGTTCTTC.

This chain links TRBV10-3 with TRBJ2-7; D might be TRBD2 (6 bases). Germline CDR1 is ENHRY and CDR2 is SYGVKD. This CDR3 region has 13 residues. The V end was cut by 2 bases, the J end by 4 bases, with 9 bases between. The CDR3 region has the DNA TGTGCCATCAGTGAGGCAGGAGGGTACGAGCAGTACTTC. Translating it yields CAISEAGGYEQYF.

This chain uses TRBV7-2 with TRBJ1-1, with D perhaps matching TRBD1 (6 bases). This CDR3 has 14 amino acids. CDR1 and CDR2 (germline): SGHTA, FQGNSA. The ends were cut back, 5 bases at V and 5 bases at J, with 15 bases in the middle. Here the CDR3 reads CASSTREGETEAFF. The CDR3, as DNA: TGTGCCAGCAGCACGAGAGAGGGGGAGACTGAAGCTTTCTTT.

The chain has TRBV4-3 and TRBJ2-7; 11 nucleotides line up with TRBD1. CDR3 length: 18 residues. Germline V gene sequence: CDR1 LGHNA, CDR2 YSLEER. V trimming: 4 bases; J trimming: 3 bases; junction bases outside the gene matches: 14. The CDR3, as DNA: TGCGCCAGCAGCCCGACATACCCCGGACAGGGGGCCTACTACGAGCAGTACTTC. Protein sequence: CASSPTYPGQGAYYEQYF.

The chain joins TRBV7-9 to TRBJ1-1; 7 nucleotides line up with TRBD1. J gave up 5 bases and V 4 bases, and 10 bases lay outside the gene matches. The CDR3 covers 15 residues. Germline values: CDR1 SEHNR, CDR2 FQNEAQ (reference sequence). In DNA, the CDR3 is TGTGCCAGCAGCTATATACAGGGGTCGCAGACTGAAGCTTTCTTT. Translating gives CASSYIQGSQTEAFF.

This rearrangement joins TRBV9 to TRBJ1-1; D ambiguous. The CDR3 length is 15 residues. V gave up 2 bases and J gave up 4 bases, with 15 bases separating them. The germline CDR1 and CDR2 sequences are SGDLS and YYNGEE. The CDR3, as DNA: TGTGCCAGCAGCGTTCACCCGGAACCGGGCACTGAAGCTTTCTTT. Translated, it gives CASSVHPEPGTEAFF.

This clonotype was detected only a few times. The rearrangement joins TRBV14 to TRBJ1-2, with D perhaps TRBD1 (5 bases). Germline values: CDR1 SGHDN, CDR2 FVKESK. V lost 0 bases and J lost 4, with 9 bases in between. This CDR3 contains 14 residues. CDR3 region: CASSQEGTVYGYTF. CDR3 DNA: TGTGCCAGCAGCCAAGAGGGGACGGTCTATGGCTACACCTTC.